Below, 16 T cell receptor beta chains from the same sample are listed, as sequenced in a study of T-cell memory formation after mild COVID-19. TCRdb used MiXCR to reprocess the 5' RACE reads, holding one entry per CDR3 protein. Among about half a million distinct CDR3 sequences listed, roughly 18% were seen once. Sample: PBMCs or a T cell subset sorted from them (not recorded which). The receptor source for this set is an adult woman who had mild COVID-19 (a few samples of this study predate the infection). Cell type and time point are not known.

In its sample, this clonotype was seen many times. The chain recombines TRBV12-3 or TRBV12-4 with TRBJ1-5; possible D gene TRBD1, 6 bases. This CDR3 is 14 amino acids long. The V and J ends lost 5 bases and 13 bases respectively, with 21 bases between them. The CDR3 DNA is TGTGCCAGCAGTCCCGGGACACTGGAATCATGGCAGCATTTT. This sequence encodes CASSPGTLESWQHF.

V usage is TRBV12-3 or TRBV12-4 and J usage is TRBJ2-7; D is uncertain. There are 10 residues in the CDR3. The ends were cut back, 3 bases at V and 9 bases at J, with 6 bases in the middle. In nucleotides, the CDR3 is TGTGCCAGCAGTTTTGCATCGCAGTACTTC. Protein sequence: CASSFASQYF.

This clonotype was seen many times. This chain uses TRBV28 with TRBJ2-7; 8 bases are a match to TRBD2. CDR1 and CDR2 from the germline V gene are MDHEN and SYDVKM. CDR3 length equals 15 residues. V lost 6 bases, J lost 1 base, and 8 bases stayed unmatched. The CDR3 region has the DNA TGTGCCAGCAGCCCCCGGGGGGGAGGTTCCTACGAGCAGTACTTC. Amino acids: CASSPRGGGSYEQYF.

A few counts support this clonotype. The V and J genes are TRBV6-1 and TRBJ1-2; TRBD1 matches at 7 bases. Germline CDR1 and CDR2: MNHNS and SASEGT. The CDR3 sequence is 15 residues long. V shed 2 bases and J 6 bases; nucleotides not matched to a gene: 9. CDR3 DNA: TGTGCCAGCAGTGAACCTCCGACAGGGTATAATGGCTACACCTTC. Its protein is CASSEPPTGYNGYTF.

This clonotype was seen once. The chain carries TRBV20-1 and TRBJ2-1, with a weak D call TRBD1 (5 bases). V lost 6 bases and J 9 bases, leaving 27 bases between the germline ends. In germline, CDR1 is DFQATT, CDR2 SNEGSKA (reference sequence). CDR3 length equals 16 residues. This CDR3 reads CSAPAKSRAPGGEQFF. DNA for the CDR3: TGCAGTGCGCCCGCCAAATCCAGGGCTCCGGGCGGTGAGCAGTTCTTC.

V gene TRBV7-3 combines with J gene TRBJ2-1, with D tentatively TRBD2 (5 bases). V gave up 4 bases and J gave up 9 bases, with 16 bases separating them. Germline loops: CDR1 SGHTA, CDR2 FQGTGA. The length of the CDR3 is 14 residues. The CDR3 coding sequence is TGTGCCAGCAGCTCTGAGGGCTGGGATTTTGAGCAGTTCTTC. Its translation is CASSSEGWDFEQFF. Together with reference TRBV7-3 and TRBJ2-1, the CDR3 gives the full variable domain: GAGVSQTPSNKVTEKGKYVELRCDPISGHTALYWYRQSLGQGPEFLIYFQGTGAADDSGLPNDRFFAVRPEGSVSTLKIQRTERGDSAVYLCASSSEGWDFEQFFGPGTRLTVL.

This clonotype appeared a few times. Written as DNA, the CDR3 is TGTGCCAGCAGTTTTAAAACAGTGAGAGTCTTCGAGCAGTACTTC. It translates to CASSFKTVRVFEQYF. The chain employs TRBV12-3 or TRBV12-4 and TRBJ2-7; D not resolved. The CDR3 is 15 residues long. Between the trimmed V and J ends, which lost 3 bases and 6 bases, there was a span of 18 bases.

CDR3 residues: CASSTSGQGAWYEQYF. CDR3 nucleotides: TGTGCCAGCAGCACATCGGGACAGGGGGCGTGGTACGAGCAGTACTTC. The chain couples TRBV6-5 to TRBJ2-7; 12 bases map to TRBD1. Trimming took 6 bases from V and 4 from J; bases not matched to a gene: 10. Germline V gene data show CDR1 as MNHEY and CDR2 as SVGAGI. The CDR3 covers 16 residues.

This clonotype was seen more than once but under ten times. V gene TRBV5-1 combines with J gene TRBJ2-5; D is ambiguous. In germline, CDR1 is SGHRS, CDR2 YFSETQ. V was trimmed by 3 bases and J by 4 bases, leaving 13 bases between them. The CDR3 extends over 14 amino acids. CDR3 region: CASSYPRSGETQYF. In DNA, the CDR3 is TGCGCCAGCAGCTATCCGAGGTCAGGAGAGACCCAGTACTTC. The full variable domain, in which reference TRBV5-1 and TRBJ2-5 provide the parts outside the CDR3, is KAGVTQTPRYLIKTRGQQVTLSCSPISGHRSVSWYQQTPGQGLQFLFEYFSETQRNKGNFPGRFSGRQFSNSRSEMNVSTLELGDSALYLCASSYPRSGETQYFGPGTRLLVL.

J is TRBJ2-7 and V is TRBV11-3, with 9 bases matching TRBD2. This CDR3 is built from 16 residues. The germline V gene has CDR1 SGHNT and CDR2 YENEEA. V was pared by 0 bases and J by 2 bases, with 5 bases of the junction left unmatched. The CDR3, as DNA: TGTGCCAGCAGCTTAGATCATGCGGGGGGGGCCTACGAGCAGTACTTC. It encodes CASSLDHAGGAYEQYF.

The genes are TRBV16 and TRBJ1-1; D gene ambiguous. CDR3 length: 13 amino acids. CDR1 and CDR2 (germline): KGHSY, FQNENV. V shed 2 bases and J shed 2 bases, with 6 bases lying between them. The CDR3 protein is CASSQTRNTEAFF. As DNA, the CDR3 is TGTGCCAGCAGCCAAACCCGTAACACTGAAGCTTTCTTT.

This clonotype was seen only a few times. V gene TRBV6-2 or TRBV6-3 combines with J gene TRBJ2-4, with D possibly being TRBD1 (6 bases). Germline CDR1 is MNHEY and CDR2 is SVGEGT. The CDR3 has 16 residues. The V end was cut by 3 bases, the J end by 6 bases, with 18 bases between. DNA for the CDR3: TGTGCCAGCAGTTATCGGACAAGGGTGGGGGCAAACATTCAGTACTTC. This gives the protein CASSYRTRVGANIQYF.

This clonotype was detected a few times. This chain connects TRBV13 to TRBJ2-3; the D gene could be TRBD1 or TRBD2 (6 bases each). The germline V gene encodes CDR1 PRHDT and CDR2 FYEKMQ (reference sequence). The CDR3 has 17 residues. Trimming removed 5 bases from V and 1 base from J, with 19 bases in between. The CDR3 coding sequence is TGTGCCAGCAGCCCGGAGGGTACCGGGGGCCGCACAGATACGCAGTATTTT. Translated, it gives CASSPEGTGGRTDTQYF. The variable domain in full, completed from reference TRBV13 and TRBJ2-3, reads AAGVIQSPRHLIKEKRETATLKCYPIPRHDTVYWYQQGPGQDPQFLISFYEKMQSDKGSIPDRFSAQQFSDYHSELNMSSLELGDSALYFCASSPEGTGGRTDTQYFGPGTRLTVL.

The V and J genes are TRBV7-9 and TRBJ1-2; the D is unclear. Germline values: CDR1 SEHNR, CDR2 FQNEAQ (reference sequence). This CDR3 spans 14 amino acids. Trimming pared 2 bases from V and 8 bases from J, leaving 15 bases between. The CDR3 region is CASSLSTDVGGYTF. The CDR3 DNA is TGTGCCAGCAGCTTATCGACGGACGTCGGGGGCTACACCTTC.

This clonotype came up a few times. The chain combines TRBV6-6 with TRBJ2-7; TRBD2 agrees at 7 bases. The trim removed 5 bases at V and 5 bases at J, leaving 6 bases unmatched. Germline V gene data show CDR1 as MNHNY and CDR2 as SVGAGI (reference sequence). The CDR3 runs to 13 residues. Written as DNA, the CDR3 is TGTGCCAGCAGTATACGGGACTACAACGAGCAGTACTTC. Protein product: CASSIRDYNEQYF.

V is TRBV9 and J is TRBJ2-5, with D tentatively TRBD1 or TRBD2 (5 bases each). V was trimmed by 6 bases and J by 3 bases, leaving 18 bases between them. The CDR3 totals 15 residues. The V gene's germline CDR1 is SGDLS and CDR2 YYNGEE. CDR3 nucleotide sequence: TGTGCCAGCACCAATACAGGAACTAGGGAAGAGACCCAGTACTTC. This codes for CASTNTGTREETQYF.